Below are 9 T cell receptor beta chains sequenced from a single sample in a study of T cell responses to AZD1222 COVID-19 vaccine (dated by TCRdb to about 2021). The intended sense of this specimen's time point label: baseline before first vaccination. The library relied on the immunoSEQ multiplex PCR assay. This is the immuneACCESS table as TCRdb keeps it, with only in-frame sequences that have V and J called. A part of the clones is gone; compared with another copy, unresolved V genes explain less than half, and the rest is unexplained. This sample gives some 130,000 clones in total; more than 75% of them show up just once. The top ten constitute approximately 20% of the sample. Sample: peripheral blood, taken on day 0 of AZD1222 vaccination. The receptors here all came from an adult in good health.

This chain joins TRBV5-6 and TRBJ1-1, with D possibly matching TRBD1 (6 bases). Germline V lookup: CDR1 SGHDT, CDR2 YYEEEE. V was shortened by 0 bases and J by 0 bases, with 9 bases between the two germline ends. CDR3 length: 15 amino acids. This chain's CDR3 is CASSLAWGLNTEAFF. For the CDR3, the DNA is TGTGCCAGCAGCTTGGCCTGGGGGCTGAACACTGAAGCTTTCTTT.

The genes are TRBV18 and TRBJ2-7, with D possibly being TRBD1 (5 bases). The CDR3 has 14 residues. V lost 0 bases, J lost 3 bases, and 9 bases lay in between. CDR1 is KGHSH, CDR2 LQKENI, per germline. CDR3 amino acids: CASSPPTENYEQYF. The DNA for the CDR3 is TGTGCCAGCTCACCACCGACAGAAAACTACGAGCAGTACTTC.

This clone was counted between two and nine times. Here the CDR3 reads CASSVGAGNQPQHF. DNA for the CDR3: TGTGCCAGCAGCGTAGGGGCGGGCAATCAGCCCCAGCATTTT. The chain recombines TRBV9 with TRBJ1-5; D unclear. Per germline, CDR1 SGDLS and CDR2 YYNGEE. V shed 0 bases and J shed 2 bases, with 6 bases lying between them. This CDR3 region has 14 residues.

The V gene is TRBV7-9, the J gene TRBJ2-3; D is unclear. Germline V lookup: CDR1 SEHNR, CDR2 FQNEAQ (reference sequence). The CDR3 runs to 12 residues. Trimming shortened V by 7 bases and J by 2 bases, and 7 bases separated the two germline ends. CDR3 residues: CASMQYTDTQYF. As DNA, the CDR3 is TGTGCCAGCATGCAGTACACAGATACGCAGTATTTT.

This clone showed up just once. The CDR3 coding sequence is TGCGCCAGCAGCCAAGTAGTACAGGGCCCCTACGAGCAGTACTTC. It codes for CASSQVVQGPYEQYF. The gene calls are TRBV4-3 and TRBJ2-7; D may be TRBD1 (6 bases). Germline CDR1 and CDR2: LGHNA and YSLEER. This CDR3 contains 15 residues. V dropped 1 base and J dropped 2 bases, with 12 bases sitting between them.

This chain connects TRBV7-9 to TRBJ1-1, with TRBD1 matching over 9 bases. Germline CDR1 is SEHNR and CDR2 is FQNEAQ (reference sequence). The CDR3 runs to 14 residues. The V and J ends lost 5 bases and 1 base, in that order; junction bases with no gene match: 2. The CDR3 sequence is CASSRDRANTEAFF. CDR3 in DNA: TGTGCCAGCAGCCGGGACAGGGCGAACACTGAAGCTTTCTTT.

V and J are TRBV27 and TRBJ1-1, with TRBD1 matching 8 bases. Germline V gene lookup returns CDR1 MNHEY and CDR2 SMNVEV (reference sequence). The CDR3 contains 16 residues. J was trimmed by 2 bases and V by 0 bases; bases with no gene match: 5. The CDR3 loop reads CASSLSTGTGNTEAFF. CDR3 DNA sequence: TGTGCCAGCAGTTTATCCACCGGGACAGGAAACACTGAAGCTTTCTTT.

The CDR3 bases are TGCGCCAGCAGCTTGGCCGTGTCAGGAACCAATTCACCCCTCCACTTT. Protein product: CASSLAVSGTNSPLHF. The chain is built from TRBV5-1 and TRBJ1-6; D is uncertain. This CDR3 has 16 residues. The germline gives CDR1 SGHRS, CDR2 YFSETQ. V dropped 0 bases and J dropped 7 bases, with 14 bases sitting between them.

The chain carries TRBV30 and TRBJ1-2; tentatively, D is TRBD1 (6 bases). V dropped 5 bases and J dropped 7 bases, with 14 bases sitting between them. Germline V CDR1 and CDR2: GTSNPN, SVGIG (reference sequence). The CDR3 is 12 residues long. The DNA of the CDR3 is TGTGCCTGGGCACAGGGTTTAGGTGGCTACACCTTC. It specifies CAWAQGLGGYTF.